This TCR beta chain was sequenced during a study of cytomegalovirus exposure and HLA in healthy donors. Points from the study as a whole: The authors considered a cluster of highly shared sequence variants likely to be a sequencing artifact. The study labeled 164 TCR beta chains cytomegalovirus-associated.

Germline assignment: CDR1 MNHNY and CDR2 SVGAGI (reference sequence). The length of the CDR3 is 15 residues. The ends were cut back, 2 bases at V and 2 bases at J, with 12 bases in the middle. A remark on this clone: The antigen is unknown.

The PCR used 60 Vbeta and 13 Jbeta primers. Sequencing used immunoSEQ multiplex PCR; TCRdb keeps in-frame clones, though not all of them. The profile shows 200,000 to 250,000 clones, roughly 68% of them singletons. The sequence was collected from a man between 40 and 49 years old in good health and CMV-seropositive. The chain has TRBV6-6 and TRBJ1-2; TRBD1 is a possible D gene (5 bases). Sequenced: PBMCs. CDR3 amino acids: CASSYVRVPNYGYTF. CDR3 sequence (DNA): TGTGCCAGCAGTTACGTCAGGGTTCCGAACTATGGCTACACCTTC.